Listed below are T cell receptor beta chains from one sample, sequenced in a study of shared clonotypes between healthy human individuals. Method: immunoSEQ multiplex PCR; TCRdb's copy keeps in-frame clones and lacks some. The sample holds over 1.4 million clones, more than 95% seen once. The sequenced material came from naive CD4+ T cells sorted from blood. The receptors were gathered from a man aged 25 to 40 in good health. The CDR3 runs from the conserved cysteine through the conserved F or W. D genes are given only for firm matches. Clone size is shown for a subset of rows, as once, few, many or a class of expanded clone.

cdr3_nt cdr3_aa d_call j_call v_call clone_size
TGCGCCAGCAGCCAACCCCGACAGGGGGTTAATGAAAAACTGTTTTTT CASSQPRQGVNEKLFF TRBD1 TRBJ1-4 TRBV4-1 -
TGTGCTAGTGCCCGGACAGGGCCCGCAGATACGCAGTATTTT CASARTGPADTQYF TRBD1 TRBJ2-3 TRBV12-5 once
TGTGCCAGCAACAACTACGGGTTAAAACTGTTTTTT CASNNYGLKLFF - TRBJ1-4 TRBV6-6 -
TGTGGGGCCGGCGGGGGACTCTACGAGCAGTACTTC CGAGGGLYEQYF TRBD2 TRBJ2-7 TRBV28 -
TGTGCCAGCAGCTTATCTAGAGTCGCAGATACGCAGTATTTT CASSLSRVADTQYF - TRBJ2-3 TRBV7-8 -
TGTGCCAGCAGCTCACCGGGACCAGCCGTCTCCCACGAGCAGTACTTC CASSSPGPAVSHEQYF - TRBJ2-7 TRBV5-4 -
TGCAGCGTTACTCTAGCCCCGGGACGTTACGAGCAGTACTTC CSVTLAPGRYEQYF - TRBJ2-7 TRBV29-1 -
TGTGCCAGCAGACCTCTTTATCAGGGGATGAACACTGAAGCTTTCTTT CASRPLYQGMNTEAFF - TRBJ1-1 TRBV2 -
TGTGCCAGCTCAACTCCTCTCTCGCGGAGAGAGACCCAGTACTTC CASSTPLSRRETQYF - TRBJ2-5 TRBV18 -
TGTGCCATCAGTGAGGCTAGCGGGACCAACACAGATACGCAGTATTTT CAISEASGTNTDTQYF TRBD2 TRBJ2-3 TRBV10-3 -
TGTGCCAGCAGCTATACGAGCGCGGTTGGAGTCGGGACGAGTCGTCAAGAGACCCAGTACTTC CASSYTSAVGVGTSRQETQYF - TRBJ2-5 TRBV7-6 once
TGCAGCGTTGACCATTCCTACAATGAGCAGTTCTTC CSVDHSYNEQFF - TRBJ2-1 TRBV29-1 -
TGTGCCAGCAGCGAAAGGACTAGGGGGTTGACCCAGTACTTC CASSERTRGLTQYF - TRBJ2-5 TRBV13 -
TGTGCCAGCAGGATAGCGGGAGTCGGTTCTGGGGCCAACGTCCTGACTTTC CASRIAGVGSGANVLTF TRBD2 TRBJ2-6 TRBV28 -
TGTGCCAGCAGTTCAGTAGGAAAACTGTTTTTT CASSSVGKLFF - TRBJ1-4 TRBV28 -
TGTGCCTGGAGTGTACTCGACGACTTAGAGCAGTACTTC CAWSVLDDLEQYF - TRBJ2-7 TRBV30 -
TGCGCCAGCAGCTCCGGGACTAGCGGAATCTACGAGCAGTACTTC CASSSGTSGIYEQYF TRBD2 TRBJ2-7 TRBV5-1 -
TGTGCCAGCAGCCCCCTAGCGGGAGATACGCAGTATTTT CASSPLAGDTQYF TRBD2 TRBJ2-3 TRBV5-5 -
TGTGCCAGCAGCTTCGACAGGTACACAGATACGCAGTATTTT CASSFDRYTDTQYF - TRBJ2-3 TRBV7-2 -
TGTGCCAGCAGGCGGGACAGGCTTAATGAAAAACTGTTTTTT CASRRDRLNEKLFF TRBD1 TRBJ1-4 TRBV28 -
TGTGCCAGCAGTTTGCAGGAATACAATGAGCAGTTCTTC CASSLQEYNEQFF - TRBJ2-1 TRBV27 -
TGCGCCAGCAGGACTCCTTCCCTTAGCACAGATACGCAGTATTTT CASRTPSLSTDTQYF - TRBJ2-3 TRBV5-1 -
TGTGCCAGCAGTGGGAGTGGACAGGGGGCAATCTACGAGCAGTACTTC CASSGSGQGAIYEQYF TRBD1 TRBJ2-7 TRBV2 -
TGCGCCAGCAGCTTGTGGCTAGCTTACGAGCAGTACTTC CASSLWLAYEQYF - TRBJ2-7 TRBV5-1 -
TGTGCCAGCAGTTACGCCGGACAGGGGGCGATGTACCAGTTCTTC CASSYAGQGAMYQFF TRBD1 TRBJ2-1 TRBV6-6 -
TGTGCCAGCAGCATCGAGTGGGCGGGAGGTGGGGATACGCAGTATTTT CASSIEWAGGGDTQYF TRBD2 TRBJ2-3 TRBV7-6 -
TGTGCCAGCAGCACAACGACCGGGACAGCTCTAAACATTCAGTACTTC CASSTTTGTALNIQYF TRBD1 TRBJ2-4 TRBV7-9 once
TGTGCCAGCAGCTCCAGAAACGGGGAGCTGTTTTTT CASSSRNGELFF - TRBJ2-2 TRBV7-3 -
TGTGCCAGCTCACCGGCGGGAGGGCCAGGCGAGCAGTACTTC CASSPAGGPGEQYF TRBD2 TRBJ2-7 TRBV18 -
TGTGCCAGCAGTCCCCCGGATAGGCGAGGTGAGCAGTTCTTC CASSPPDRRGEQFF - TRBJ2-1 TRBV27 -
TGTGCCAGCAGTGCTCGGACAGGGGTCGGGGAGCTGTTTTTT CASSARTGVGELFF TRBD1 TRBJ2-2 TRBV25-1 -
TGCGCCAGCAGCCAACACCTTGGGGGTGGGACAGACTACAATGAGCAGTTCTTC CASSQHLGGGTDYNEQFF TRBD1 TRBJ2-1 TRBV4-3 -
TGTGCCAGCAGCTACCGCATGAACACTGAAGCTTTCTTT CASSYRMNTEAFF - TRBJ1-1 TRBV7-2 -
TGTGCCAGCAGCCCCCGGGGGGGCGCTGAAGCTTTCTTT CASSPRGGAEAFF - TRBJ1-1 TRBV7-8 -
TGTGCCAGCAGCCAAGAAGGAAGGTGGCAGGGTCTTGAAAAACTGTTTTTT CASSQEGRWQGLEKLFF - TRBJ1-4 TRBV4-2 -
TGTGCCAGCTCACCGGGACAAACCTACGAGCAGTACTTC CASSPGQTYEQYF - TRBJ2-7 TRBV18 -
TGTGCCAGCAGTGATAGTAGGGGGACCTACGAGCAGTACTTC CASSDSRGTYEQYF - TRBJ2-7 TRBV2 -
TGTGCCAGCAGCCTAGGACGGAGGACTGAAGCTTTCTTT CASSLGRRTEAFF - TRBJ1-1 TRBV9 -
TGTGCCAGCAGCCGGGGTCCTCCGCTAGCGGGCTCCTACGAGCAGTACTTC CASSRGPPLAGSYEQYF TRBD2 TRBJ2-7 TRBV11-3 -
TGTGCCAGCAGCATTCCGGGAGAACCCTACGAGCAGTACTTC CASSIPGEPYEQYF - TRBJ2-7 TRBV7-3 -
TGTGCCAGCAGCTTATCAGGGCCTCAGCCCCAGCATTTT CASSLSGPQPQHF - TRBJ1-5 TRBV7-2 -
TGTGCCAGCTCACCAGCCGGGGGCTGGAACACTGAAGCTTTCTTT CASSPAGGWNTEAFF - TRBJ1-1 TRBV18 -
TGTGCCAGCAGCCCAGACAGGTACTCCTACGAGCAGTACTTC CASSPDRYSYEQYF - TRBJ2-7 TRBV7-2 -
TGTGCCAGCAGCTTAGATATCGGGACGAGGGCTATCGAGCAGTTCTTC CASSLDIGTRAIEQFF - TRBJ2-1 TRBV11-2 -
TGTGCCAGCAGCTTAGAATCGGCGGGGCAGGCTAGCACAGATACGCAGTATTTT CASSLESAGQASTDTQYF - TRBJ2-3 TRBV11-2 -
TGTGCCAGCTCACCACGGGAGGACAATCAGCCCCAGCATTTT CASSPREDNQPQHF - TRBJ1-5 TRBV18 -
TGTGCCAGTAGTATTCTGGGACAGGGGGTAAACGGGGAGCTGTTTTTT CASSILGQGVNGELFF TRBD1 TRBJ2-2 TRBV19 -
TGTGCCAGCAGCCATACCCGGGACTCTCGGAAAAGACGCACAGATACGCAGTATTTT CASSHTRDSRKRRTDTQYF - TRBJ2-3 TRBV5-4 -
TGCGCCAGCAGCTTGTCTGGAAAATCGAACACCGGGGAGCTGTTTTTT CASSLSGKSNTGELFF - TRBJ2-2 TRBV5-1 -